These 23 T cell receptor beta chains were sequenced from one sample in a study of T-cell memory formation after mild COVID-19. Each CDR3 protein is one row after TCRdb ran MiXCR on the 5' RACE reads. This sample has tens of thousands of distinct CDR3 sequences, with about 13% found just once. The sample was PBMCs or a T cell subset sorted from them (not recorded which). Receptors originate from an adult woman who had mild COVID-19 (a few samples of this study predate the infection). Cell type and time point are not known.

This clonotype was seen a few times. The chain employs TRBV7-7 and TRBJ2-5; 10 bases are a match to TRBD1. CDR1 and CDR2 from the germline V gene are SSHAT and FNYEAQ (reference sequence). V gave up 5 bases and J gave up 2 bases; unmatched junction bases: 2. The CDR3 contains 14 residues. CDR3: CASSADRGQETQYF. The CDR3 nucleotides are TGTGCCAGCAGCGCGGACAGGGGGCAAGAGACCCAGTACTTC.

CDR3: CASSEGRDAYEQYF. In nucleotides, the CDR3 is TGTGCCAGCAGCGAAGGACGGGACGCCTACGAGCAGTACTTC. The chain joins TRBV9 to TRBJ2-7; D could derive from TRBD1 or TRBD2 (5 bases each). From germline, CDR1 is SGDLS and CDR2 YYNGEE. This CDR3 region has 14 residues. Trimming stripped 3 bases from V and 2 bases from J, with 12 bases between.

This clonotype was found a few times. The chain employs TRBV2 and TRBJ2-2; D not resolved. Germline CDR1 is SNHLY and CDR2 is FYNNEI. The CDR3 extends over 16 amino acids. Trimming pared 4 bases from V and 1 base from J, leaving 13 bases between. The CDR3 nucleotides read TGTGCCAGCAGTGGTCCCCTCCAGATGAACACCGGGGAGCTGTTTTTT. Translating it yields CASSGPLQMNTGELFF.

This clonotype has only a few counts. V gene TRBV9 combines with J gene TRBJ2-5, with 8 bases that match TRBD2. The CDR3 loop spans 15 amino acids. The germline gives CDR1 SGDLS, CDR2 YYNGEE. Losses at the gene ends were 4 bases for V and 5 bases for J; bases not matched to a gene: 10. CDR3 sequence reads: CASSKSGGEVETQYF. CDR3 nucleotide sequence: TGTGCCAGCAGCAAAAGCGGGGGCGAGGTGGAGACCCAGTACTTC. The variable domain in full, with the rest retrieved from reference TRBV9 and TRBJ2-5, is DSGVTQTPKHLITATGQRVTLRCSPRSGDLSVYWYQQSLDQGLQFLIQYYNGEERAKGNILERFSAQQFPDLHSELNLSSLELGDSALYFCASSKSGGEVETQYFGPGTRLLVL.

The chain employs TRBV7-8 and TRBJ1-1; D may be TRBD1 (5 bases). This CDR3 comprises 13 residues. V lost 0 bases and J 3 bases, leaving 5 bases between the germline ends. Germline lookup yields CDR1 SGHVS and CDR2 FQNEAQ. The CDR3, as DNA: TGTGCCAGCAGCTTAGCGGGGGACACTGAAGCTTTCTTT. Translation: CASSLAGDTEAFF. Variable domain in full (rest from reference TRBV7-8 and TRBJ1-1): GAGVSQSPRYKVAKRGQDVALRCDPISGHVSLFWYQQALGQGPEFLTYFQNEAQLDKSGLPSDRFFAERPEGSVSTLKIQRTQQEDSAVYLCASSLAGDTEAFFGQGTRLTVV.

J is TRBJ1-5 and V is TRBV3-1; possibly TRBD1 for D (5 bases). Trimming removed 0 bases from V and 5 bases from J, with 8 bases in between. The length of the CDR3 is 14 residues. Per the germline V gene, CDR1 is LGHDT and CDR2 is YNNKEL (reference sequence). The CDR3 region has the DNA TGTGCCAGCAGCCAAGACCGGGACTATCAGCCCCAGCATTTT. Amino acid sequence: CASSQDRDYQPQHF. The full variable domain, in which reference TRBV3-1 and TRBJ1-5 provide the parts outside the CDR3, is DTAVSQTPKYLVTQMGNDKSIKCEQNLGHDTMYWYKQDSKKFLKIMFSYNNKELIINETVPNRFSPKSPDKAHLNLHINSLELGDSAVYFCASSQDRDYQPQHFGDGTRLSIL.

The chain combines TRBV29-1 with TRBJ2-7, with TRBD1 matching 9 bases. The germline V gene has CDR1 SQVTM and CDR2 ANQGSEA. V dropped 6 bases and J dropped 4; count of bases not matched to a gene: 7. The CDR3 is 13 amino acids. For the CDR3, the DNA is TGCAGCGTCCTTCCGGGACAGGGTTACGAGCAGTACTTC. It codes for CSVLPGQGYEQYF.

This clonotype has just a few counts. V gene TRBV6-1 combines with J gene TRBJ1-2; no reliable D call. Trimming removed 2 bases from V and 1 base from J, with 5 bases in between. The CDR3 totals 13 residues. The germline V gene has CDR1 MNHNS and CDR2 SASEGT. CDR3 nucleotide sequence: TGTGCCAGCAGTGAACGGGATAACTATGGCTACACCTTC. Protein: CASSERDNYGYTF.

The chain has TRBV9 and TRBJ2-7; tentative D call: TRBD1 (6 bases). There are 16 residues in the CDR3. Trimming took off 0 bases at V and 2 bases at J, with 15 bases between the two ends. Germline V gene data show CDR1 as SGDLS and CDR2 as YYNGEE. The CDR3 DNA reads TGTGCCAGCAGCGTAGATCCTTCGACAGGAGCCTACGAGCAGTACTTC. Encoded protein: CASSVDPSTGAYEQYF. Supplemented by reference TRBV9 and TRBJ2-7, the full variable domain reads DSGVTQTPKHLITATGQRVTLRCSPRSGDLSVYWYQQSLDQGLQFLIQYYNGEERAKGNILERFSAQQFPDLHSELNLSSLELGDSALYFCASSVDPSTGAYEQYFGPGTRLTVT.

This clonotype came up a few times. The rearrangement links TRBV27 to TRBJ2-7; D remains unclear. Trimming removed 3 bases from V and 3 bases from J, with 9 bases in between. The CDR3 sequence is 13 residues long. Germline CDR1 is MNHEY and CDR2 is SMNVEV (reference sequence). The CDR3 sequence is CASSLSDNYEQYF. As DNA, the CDR3 is TGTGCCAGCAGTTTGAGTGACAACTACGAGCAGTACTTC.

The V call is TRBV30, the J call TRBJ2-3; D unclear. Germline V gives CDR1 GTSNPN, CDR2 SVGIG (reference sequence). This CDR3 is 13 amino acids long. V was trimmed by 4 bases and J by 0 bases, leaving 8 bases between them. CDR3 protein: CAWNIGSTDTQYF. The CDR3 DNA reads as TGTGCCTGGAACATCGGGAGCACAGATACGCAGTATTTT.

The CDR3 region is CASSPYGSGANVLTF. DNA for the CDR3: TGTGCCAGCAGCCCGTACGGGTCTGGGGCCAACGTCCTGACTTTC. This chain connects TRBV13 to TRBJ2-6; D not resolved. V was shortened by 5 bases and J by 1 base, with 9 bases between the two germline ends. The CDR3 is 15 residues long. Germline CDR1 is PRHDT and CDR2 is FYEKMQ (reference sequence).

V and J are TRBV7-9 and TRBJ2-7; TRBD1 might be the D (6 bases). V gave up 5 bases and J gave up 0 bases, with 14 bases separating them. This CDR3 is 15 amino acids long. From germline, CDR1 is SEHNR and CDR2 FQNEAQ (reference sequence). CDR3: CASSGWTEFSYEQYF. The CDR3 DNA reads as TGTGCCAGCAGCGGGTGGACAGAATTCTCCTACGAGCAGTACTTC.

Many counts were recorded for this clonotype. V is TRBV5-1 and J is TRBJ2-1, with D maybe TRBD2 (5 bases). The germline V gene encodes CDR1 SGHRS and CDR2 YFSETQ. The CDR3 contains 13 residues. With 0 bases removed from V and 8 bases from J, the gap between germline ends came to 9 bases. The chain's CDR3 is CASSLVGSDEQFF. CDR3 bases: TGCGCCAGCAGCTTGGTAGGGAGCGATGAGCAGTTCTTC.

This chain links TRBV5-4 with TRBJ2-3, with 7 nucleotides matching TRBD1. The ends lost 4 bases at V and 0 bases at J; junction bases unmatched: 5. CDR3 length: 15 amino acids. Germline V gene lookup returns CDR1 SGHNT and CDR2 YYREEE (reference sequence). CDR3 protein: CASSVGQPSTDTQYF. DNA for the CDR3: TGTGCCAGCAGCGTGGGACAGCCTAGCACAGATACGCAGTATTTT. The full variable domain, in which reference TRBV5-4 and TRBJ2-3 provide the parts outside the CDR3, is ETGVTQSPTHLIKTRGQQVTLRCSSQSGHNTVSWYQQALGQGPQFIFQYYREEENGRGNFPPRFSGLQFPNYSSELNVNALELDDSALYLCASSVGQPSTDTQYFGPGTRLTVL.

In the case of this clonotype: Possible read error: a much larger clone is one base away. The J gene is TRBJ2-3, the V gene TRBV7-9, with 12 nucleotides matching TRBD2. Germline V gene sequence: CDR1 SEHNR, CDR2 FQNEAQ (reference sequence). The CDR3 has 15 residues. The DNA for the CDR3 is TGTGCCAGCAGTCCACTAGCGGGAGGCACAGATCCGCAGTATTTT. Translating gives CASSPLAGGTDPQYF.

This clonotype was seen more than once but under ten times. Compared with germline, one end of the junction differs, possibly owing to a read error. The chain carries TRBV4-3 and TRBJ2-4; D ambiguous. CDR3 length: 17 amino acids. CDR1 is LGHNA and CDR2 is YSLEER in the germline V gene. DNA of the CDR3: TGCGACAGCAGCCAAGATCGGGCAGTGGGAGCCAAAAACATTCAGTACTTC. Translated: CDSSQDRAVGAKNIQYF.

The chain is built from TRBV11-3 and TRBJ2-1; no clear D gene. Germline values: CDR1 SGHNT, CDR2 YENEEA. This CDR3 is built from 15 residues. V lost 5 bases and J 6 bases, leaving 17 bases between the germline ends. The CDR3 here is CASSTRTGPGNEQFF. The CDR3 nucleotides read TGTGCCAGCAGCACCCGCACGGGTCCTGGCAATGAGCAGTTCTTC.

This rearrangement joins TRBV4-3 to TRBJ2-7, with D uncertain. Germline V gene data show CDR1 as LGHNA and CDR2 as YSLEER. Trimming took off 1 base at V and 2 bases at J, with 9 bases between the two ends. CDR3 length: 14 amino acids. This CDR3 reads CASSQGSAAYEQYF. In DNA, the CDR3 is TGCGCCAGCAGCCAAGGGTCAGCCGCCTACGAGCAGTACTTC.

DNA for the CDR3: TGTGCCAGCAGTTACTCGGACGTGAATGAGCAGTTCTTC. Translating it yields CASSYSDVNEQFF. The chain links TRBV6-5 to TRBJ2-1; D not resolved. The CDR3 covers 13 residues. CDR1 MNHEY and CDR2 SVGAGI come from the germline V gene. The V end was cut by 0 bases, the J end by 7 bases, with 7 bases between.

This rearrangement joins TRBV4-3 to TRBJ2-2, with 10 bases that match TRBD2. There are 18 residues in the CDR3. V gave up 2 bases and J gave up 2 bases; unmatched junction bases: 8. Germline V CDR1 and CDR2: LGHNA, YSLEER. The CDR3 loop reads CASSQLNVAGGNTGELFF. CDR3 DNA: TGCGCCAGCAGCCAACTCAATGTAGCGGGAGGAAACACCGGGGAGCTGTTTTTT.

This clonotype was counted a few times. The chain links TRBV29-1 to TRBJ2-7; 10 bases fit TRBD1. This CDR3 is 17 amino acids long. J gave up 0 bases and V 3 bases, and 11 bases lay outside the gene matches. From germline, CDR1 is SQVTM and CDR2 ANQGSEA. The CDR3 here is CSVEVMRDRGHSYEQYF. The CDR3 DNA is TGCAGCGTTGAGGTTATGCGGGACAGGGGCCACTCCTACGAGCAGTACTTC.

This clonotype was counted only a few times. The gene calls are TRBV2 and TRBJ2-5; the D gene is possibly TRBD1 (6 bases). CDR3 length equals 12 residues. V dropped 4 bases and J dropped 5 bases, with 8 bases sitting between them. CDR1 and CDR2 from the germline V gene are SNHLY and FYNNEI. DNA of the CDR3: TGTGCCAGCAGTGGACAGGCTGAGACCCAGTACTTC. Translated, it gives CASSGQAETQYF. Supplemented by reference TRBV2 and TRBJ2-5, the full variable domain reads EPEVTQTPSHQVTQMGQEVILRCVPISNHLYFYWYRQILGQKVEFLVSFYNNEISEKSEIFDDQFSVERPDGSNFTLKIRSTKLEDSAMYFCASSGQAETQYFGPGTRLLVL.